This TCR beta chain comes out of a study of regulatory T cells in long-lasting Graves disease. For TCR beta, libraries came from iRepertoire HTBI primers and Arm-PCR of CDR3 regions. TCRdb called the multiplex PCR reads again in MiXCR, with one record for every CDR3 protein. The table includes about 340,000 distinct CDR3 sequences, about 18% detected once. CDR1 is MNHEY and CDR2 is SVGEGT in the germline V gene. V shed 8 bases and J 5 bases; nucleotides not matched to a gene: 12. The CDR3 has 16 amino acids. Time point of the sample: persistent/refractory GD, antithyroid drugs over 5 years with positive TRAb. From PBMCs, RNA was extracted and then used to make the TCR library.

The V gene is TRBV6-2 or TRBV6-3, the J gene TRBJ1-1; 12 bases line up with TRBD1. The sample consisted of peripheral blood mononuclear cells (PBMCs), taken when the disease was refractory, from a patient treated with antithyroid drugs. This clonotype originated in a female donor with Graves disease. Here the CDR3 reads CASQQGTGGGGTEAFF. DNA for the CDR3: TGTGCCAGCCAACAAGGGACAGGGGGCGGTGGGACTGAAGCTTTCTTT.